This T cell receptor (beta chain) emerged from a study of T cell responses to AZD1222 COVID-19 vaccine (TCRdb year 2021). At the level of the whole study: TCR sequencing covered fewer than 250 trial participants: about 210 given two doses of AZD1222 and around 26 given two doses of MenACWY control vaccine. Trial participants were enrolled by age into subgroups of 18-55, 56-69 and 70-plus years, and roughly 150, 30 and 60 TCR-sequenced participants, respectively, were included in these subgroups.

The CDR3 sequence holds 13 residues, the cysteine and phenylalanine included. The CDR3 DNA has 39 bases and is translated from base 1. The CDR1 and CDR2 encoded by the germline V gene (reference sequence) are MNHEY and SMNVEV. Trimming costs V 6 bases and J 4 bases, and their ends lie 13 bases apart. The intended sense of this specimen's time point label: about 28 days (+/-7) after the second vaccine dose. Because spike-specific TCR depth and breadth did not differ between the two schedules, AZD1222 recipients who got a second dose at roughly 4 weeks were pooled with those who got a second dose at roughly 12 weeks. Samples from vaccinated people were obtained from the UK trials COV001 and COV002, which included a single-blind randomized controlled phase 2/3 trial of AZD1222 (ChAdOx1 nCoV-19) in healthy adults. For TCRbeta chain sequencing, PBMC samples were collected from trial participants at day 0 and at day 28 after the second dose.

The paper's findings and limits, for the study overall: Conclusions about previously exposed vaccinees were limited because only six AZD1222 recipients were SARS-CoV-2 seropositive at baseline. Participants were mostly white British and included more females than males, and it was suggested by the authors that clonal diversity may have been underestimated. No day 14 peak-response samples were available, so repertoires were characterized only after the peak T cell response. A significant rise in spike-specific TCR breadth and depth was observed after two AZD1222 doses relative to day 0 and relative to MenACWY recipients. The whole spike protein was spanned by vaccine-associated CD4 TCRs, and dominant responses were seen in regions 160-218 and 743-854. Nearly half of unique spike-specific TCRs reportedly recognized epitopes outside regions mutated in the B.1.351 and B.1.1.7 variants. In the small 56-69-year group, the increase in depth fell short of significance, most likely because of low power.

With respect to this clone: Its antigen is unknown. Base quality data are lacking; no much larger clone is found one base away.

The CDR3 regions of human TCRbeta chains were analyzed by immunosequencing. The authors' pipeline ran thus. TCRs in the repertoires were compared against a reference library of SARS-CoV-2-specific TCRs that had been generated with the MIRA antigen-specificity platform. Breadth was defined as the fraction of unique TCRs that were SARS-CoV-2-associated. Depth was defined as the fraction of total T cells that were SARS-CoV-2-associated. Using the MIRA data, each spike-specific TCR was mapped to the spike region that the TCR reacts to and placed in a CD4 or CD8 class. Log10-transformed breadth and depth values were compared by one-way ANOVA with Sidak's multiple comparisons tests. In its TCRdb copy, this immuneACCESS table keeps in-frame sequences only and misses some clones. Where compared with another copy, unresolved V genes explain less than half of these, and the others have no known cause. Clone size and V and J calls were adopted from that table, with D and trimming inferred from the DNA. The sample data list fewer than 200,000 clones, and around 87% of these were observed just once. The top ten hold 4% to 5.5% of the sample.

The chain is encoded by TRBV27 joined to TRBJ2-7, with the D gene not clear enough to name. The material was peripheral blood, obtained 28 days after the second AZD1222 dose. The TCR comes from an adult who received the AZD1222 COVID-19 vaccine. For the CDR3, the sequence is CASRDGQWYEQYF. The nucleotide sequence is TGTGCCAGCAGAGACGGCCAATGGTACGAGCAGTACTTC.